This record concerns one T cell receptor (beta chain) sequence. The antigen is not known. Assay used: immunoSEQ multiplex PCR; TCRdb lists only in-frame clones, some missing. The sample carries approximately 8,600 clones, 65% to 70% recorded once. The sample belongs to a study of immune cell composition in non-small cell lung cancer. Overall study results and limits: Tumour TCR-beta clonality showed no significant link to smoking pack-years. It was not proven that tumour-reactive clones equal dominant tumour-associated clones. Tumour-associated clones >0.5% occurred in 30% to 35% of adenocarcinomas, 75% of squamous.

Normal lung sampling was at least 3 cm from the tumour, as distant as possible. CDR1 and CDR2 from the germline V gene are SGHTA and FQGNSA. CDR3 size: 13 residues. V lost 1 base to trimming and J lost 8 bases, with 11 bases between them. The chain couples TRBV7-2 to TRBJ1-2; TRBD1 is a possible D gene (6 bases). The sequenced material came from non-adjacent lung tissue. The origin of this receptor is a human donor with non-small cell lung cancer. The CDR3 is CASSLGQGYGYTF. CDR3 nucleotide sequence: TGTGCCAGCAGCTTAGGCCAGGGGTACGGCTACACCTTC.